This T cell receptor (beta chain) was captured in a study of Graves' ophthalmopathy and Graves' hyperthyroidism (dated by TCRdb to between 2018 and 2020). General notes on the study: A patient counted as having stable hyperthyroidism if there was no progression to ophthalmopathy within 18 months of follow-up. A discovery set of about 99 patients (more than 40 ophthalmopathy, 55 to 60 stable hyperthyroidism) was enrolled to explore V-J signatures distinguishing ophthalmopathy from hyperthyroidism. The independent validation cohort included roughly 19 hyperthyroidism patients plus 17 patients who later progressed from hyperthyroidism to ophthalmopathy. To tell Graves' ophthalmopathy apart from Graves' hyperthyroidism, and to predict which patients would progress to ophthalmopathy, the study relied on TCR beta repertoire signatures. In total, around 130 blood samples were TCR-sequenced: approximately 40 ophthalmopathy, some 80 hyperthyroidism and roughly 17 hyperthyroidism-to-ophthalmopathy patients. T-cell repertoires of thyroid tissue and blood were compared in about 6 hyperthyroidism patients. After sampling, hyperthyroidism patients received methimazole starting at 30 mg daily, and ophthalmopathy patients received high-dose intravenous methylprednisolone. The paper as a whole reports these results and caveats: In cross-validation, the 13-signature model distinguished ophthalmopathy from stable hyperthyroidism with approximately 88% sensitivity and about 84% specificity, and in the test set the corresponding values were about 80% and 75%. Among expanded thyroid clonotypes with frequency above 0.001, most also showed up in blood, which suggests that blood repertoires may reflect the thyroid immune response. No statistical method was used to predetermine the sample size, and group allocation was not hidden from the investigators. In validation, the model predicted ophthalmopathy progression with more than 70% sensitivity and 72.22% specificity; 12 predicted patients were CT-confirmed with GO in a median of approximately 6.5 months.

Hyperthyroidism patients were newly diagnosed, were aged 18 to 65 years, and had a disease duration under 2 months. Patients with other autoimmune diseases, uncontrolled infections, pregnancy or lactation were excluded. Diagnosis relied on clinical symptoms, serum thyroxine, TRAb, thyroid ultrasound and orbital computed tomography. Trizol reagent was used to extract the total RNA, and its quality was then checked on an Agilent 2100 Bioanalyzer. For repertoire sequencing, the TCR beta CDR3 regions were amplified from RNA transcripts. HTBI primers and the Qiagen OneStep RT-PCR kit were used in a first-round RT-PCR, which was followed by a second-round multiplex PCR, size selection and purification. Libraries were sequenced paired-end with 100 bp reads on an Illumina HiSeq2000. Turning to the authors' computational methods: SOAPnuke was used for read processing, and reads with adapters, uncalled bases, a mean Phred below 15, or no exact constant-primer or identifier match were discarded. COPE v1.2.5 was used to merge the high-quality paired reads. Unique nucleotide sequences were defined as clonotypes and aligned to IMGT TRB V, D and J references using MiTCR v1.1. Only V-J combinations with frequency above 0.0001 were analysed, covering approximately 99% of repertoires. For each V-J combination, a TCR clonal expansion and chaos score was defined as the ratio of F50 clonal expansion to chaos observed in the TCRdist matrix. Welch's t-statistics and random forest were used to narrow the features down to around 13 V-J combinations, which were then fed into a naive Bayes classifier. Thyroid-blood repertoire similarity was quantified with the Morisita-Horn index. Clones were called with MiXCR by TCRdb after fastp trimmed the public reads at Q25, and only in-frame beta chains were retained. Rows merge per CDR3 protein into single entries with the most common DNA and genes. These V and J calls are TCRdb output, not the study's own analysis. Here the sample has about 600,000 distinct CDR3 sequences; about 40% occur a single time. Around 4.6% of the sample is in the top ten clones.

Germline trimming: 6 bases from V, 5 bases from J; junction bases outside gene matches: 11. The germline V gene gives CDR1 as ENHRY and CDR2 as SYGVKD. The CDR3 goes from the cysteine to the phenylalanine over 15 residues. Left in the record is the CDR3 DNA by itself, 45 bases read in frame from the first base. As for this clonotype: No antigen is known for it. No base qualities exist here, and no much larger clone lies one base off it.

The source is an adult man with Graves' hyperthyroidism. The chain couples TRBV10-3 to TRBJ1-2, and TRBD1 matches 8 of the central bases. The source material was peripheral blood or thyroid tissue (not recorded which). The CDR3: CAIRATGGAGYGYTF. The nucleotide sequence is given as TGTGCCATCAGAGCTACAGGGGGAGCAGGGTATGGCTACACCTTC.